This is a list of T cell receptor beta chains from one sample in a study of T cells after yellow fever vaccination. Using its own MiXCR run on the 5' RACE reads, TCRdb lists one record per CDR3 protein. The sample lists some 390,000 distinct CDR3 sequences; around 20% were seen once. The sequencing used PBMCs, collected before the yellow fever booster vaccination. All receptors come from a man aged 18 to 35 who received the YFV17D yellow fever vaccine. The CDR3 runs from the conserved cysteine through the conserved F or W. Fields, in order: clone size, V gene, D gene, J gene, CDR3 DNA, CDR3 protein. The D gene is left open where the match is weak. Only part of the rows carry a size: once, few, many, or a class if the clone is expanded.

size: few
V: TRBV20-1
D: -
J: TRBJ2-3
DNA: TGCAGTGCTAGAGAGCCGGGCCTGGGGAGCGATACGCAGTATTTT
CDR3: CSAREPGLGSDTQYF

size: -
V: TRBV4-3
D: TRBD1
J: TRBJ1-2
DNA: TGCGCCAGCAGCCAAGATCTAGGGGAGACAGGGGTGTTCGATACATATGGCTACACCTTC
CDR3: CASSQDLGETGVFDTYGYTF

size: once
V: TRBV6-1
D: TRBD1
J: TRBJ1-6
DNA: TGTGCCAGCAGAGCCTTCGGGACAGGGGGTAATTCACCCCTCCACTTT
CDR3: CASRAFGTGGNSPLHF

size: -
V: TRBV19
D: TRBD1
J: TRBJ2-4
DNA: TGTGCCAGTAGTATAAGGACAGGACGATTAGCCAAAAACATTCAGTACTTC
CDR3: CASSIRTGRLAKNIQYF

size: few
V: TRBV5-1
D: -
J: TRBJ2-3
DNA: TGCGCCAGCAGCTCCAGCGGCCCAGATACGCAGTATTTT
CDR3: CASSSSGPDTQYF

size: few
V: TRBV15
D: -
J: TRBJ2-4
DNA: TGTGCCACCAGCACGGGGGACAAATACATTCAGTACTTC
CDR3: CATSTGDKYIQYF

size: -
V: TRBV5-6
D: TRBD2
J: TRBJ2-3
DNA: TGTGCCAGCAGCTCGATGGGGACTAGCGGGGGAACAGATACGCAGTATTTT
CDR3: CASSSMGTSGGTDTQYF

size: -
V: TRBV20-1
D: TRBD1
J: TRBJ1-5
DNA: TGCAGTGCTAGAGGGACAGGGACGGGGAATCAGCCCCAGCATTTT
CDR3: CSARGTGTGNQPQHF

size: -
V: TRBV6-2/TRBV6-3
D: -
J: TRBJ1-5
DNA: TGTGCCAGCACTCATGGACAGCCTTATAGCAATCAGCCCCAGCATTTT
CDR3: CASTHGQPYSNQPQHF

size: -
V: TRBV4-3
D: -
J: TRBJ2-5
DNA: TGCGCCAGCAGCCAAGACCGGCTGCACGAGACCCAGTACTTC
CDR3: CASSQDRLHETQYF

size: few
V: TRBV7-9
D: -
J: TRBJ2-1
DNA: TGTGCCAGCAGCCCAGACCAGGGAGAGTTCTTC
CDR3: CASSPDQGEFF

size: -
V: TRBV6-2/TRBV6-3
D: -
J: TRBJ1-1
DNA: TGTGCCAGCAGCCCATCGTCCGGACTGAGGAACACTGAAGCTTTCTTT
CDR3: CASSPSSGLRNTEAFF

size: -
V: TRBV7-2
D: -
J: TRBJ2-4
DNA: TGTGCCAGCAGCTTAGCGTACTCGGACACACTAGCCAAAAACATTCAGTACTTC
CDR3: CASSLAYSDTLAKNIQYF

size: -
V: TRBV4-3
D: -
J: TRBJ1-3
DNA: TGCGCCAGCAGCCAAGAAGGGGAGAGTGGAAACACCATATATTTT
CDR3: CASSQEGESGNTIYF

size: -
V: TRBV6-5
D: -
J: TRBJ1-3
DNA: TGTGCCAGCAGTTACGGCAGGGTTGGAAACACCATATATTTT
CDR3: CASSYGRVGNTIYF

size: -
V: TRBV4-1
D: TRBD1
J: TRBJ1-1
DNA: TGCGCCAGCAGCCGAAACCTGCTACAGGGGAAGGTTATAAGCACTGAAGCTTTCTTT
CDR3: CASSRNLLQGKVISTEAFF

size: -
V: TRBV2
D: -
J: TRBJ2-5
DNA: TGTGCCAGCCGAGAGACCCGTGGGACCCAGTACTTC
CDR3: CASRETRGTQYF

size: many
V: TRBV20-1
D: -
J: TRBJ2-1
DNA: TGCAGTGCTAGCGGGGGGCATGGAAATGAGCAGTTCTTC
CDR3: CSASGGHGNEQFF